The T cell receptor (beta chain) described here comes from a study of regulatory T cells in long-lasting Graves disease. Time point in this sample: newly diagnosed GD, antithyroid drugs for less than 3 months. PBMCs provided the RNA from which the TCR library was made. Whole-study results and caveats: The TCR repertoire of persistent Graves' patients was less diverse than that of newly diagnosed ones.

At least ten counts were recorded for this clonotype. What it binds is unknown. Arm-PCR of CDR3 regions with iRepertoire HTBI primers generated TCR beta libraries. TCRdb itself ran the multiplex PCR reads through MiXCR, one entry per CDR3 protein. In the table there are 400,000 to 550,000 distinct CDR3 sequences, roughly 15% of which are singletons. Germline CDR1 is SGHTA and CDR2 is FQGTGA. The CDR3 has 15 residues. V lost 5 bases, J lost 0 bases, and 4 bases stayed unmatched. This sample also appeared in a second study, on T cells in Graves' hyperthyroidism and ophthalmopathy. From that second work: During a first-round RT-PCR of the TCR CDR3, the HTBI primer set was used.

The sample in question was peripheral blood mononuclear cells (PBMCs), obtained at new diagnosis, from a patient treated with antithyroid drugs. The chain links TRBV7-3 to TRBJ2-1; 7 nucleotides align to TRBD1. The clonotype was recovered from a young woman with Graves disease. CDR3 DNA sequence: TGTGCCAGCAGCAAGGGACAGACCTCCTACAATGAGCAGTTCTTC. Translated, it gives CASSKGQTSYNEQFF.